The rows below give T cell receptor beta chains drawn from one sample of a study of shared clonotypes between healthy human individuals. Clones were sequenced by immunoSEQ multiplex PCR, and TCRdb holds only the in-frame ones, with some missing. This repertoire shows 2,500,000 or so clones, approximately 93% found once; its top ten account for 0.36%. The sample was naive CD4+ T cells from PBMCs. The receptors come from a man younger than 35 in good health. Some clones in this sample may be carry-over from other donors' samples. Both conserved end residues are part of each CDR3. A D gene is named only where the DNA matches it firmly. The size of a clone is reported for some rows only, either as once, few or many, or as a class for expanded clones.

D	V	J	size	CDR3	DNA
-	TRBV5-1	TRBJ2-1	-	CASSLVGGSYNEQFF	TGCGCCAGCAGCTTGGTGGGGGGTTCCTACAATGAGCAGTTCTTC
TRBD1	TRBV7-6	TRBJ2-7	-	CASSPWTGASEQYF	TGTGCCAGCAGCCCGTGGACAGGGGCGAGCGAGCAGTACTTC
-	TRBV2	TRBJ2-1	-	CASSESDPNEQFF	TGTGCCAGCAGTGAATCCGACCCCAATGAGCAGTTCTTC
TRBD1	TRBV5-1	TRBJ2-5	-	CASSQGAQETQYF	TGCGCCAGCAGCCAGGGGGCCCAAGAGACCCAGTACTTC
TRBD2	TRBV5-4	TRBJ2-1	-	CASSLGSGGNNEQFF	TGTGCCAGCAGCTTGGGGAGCGGGGGTAACAATGAGCAGTTCTTC
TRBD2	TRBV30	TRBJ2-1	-	CAWTVVGGPRNEQFF	TGTGCCTGGACGGTAGTGGGAGGGCCTCGGAATGAGCAGTTCTTC
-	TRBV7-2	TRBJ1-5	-	CASSVQGVQPQHF	TGTGCCAGCAGCGTACAGGGAGTCCAGCCCCAGCATTTT
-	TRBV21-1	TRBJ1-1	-	CASSRTGRQVGTEAFF	TGTGCCAGCAGCAGAACGGGACGGCAGGTCGGCACTGAAGCTTTCTTT
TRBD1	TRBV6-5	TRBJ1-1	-	CASSTPSGGSAFF	TGTGCCAGCAGCACACCATCAGGGGGCTCGGCTTTCTTT
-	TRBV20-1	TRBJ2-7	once	CSARVNSEQYF	TGCAGTGCTAGAGTAAACTCCGAGCAGTACTTC
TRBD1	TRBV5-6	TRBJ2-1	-	CASSYYGQGLVNEQFF	TGTGCCAGCAGCTACTACGGACAGGGACTCGTTAATGAGCAGTTCTTC
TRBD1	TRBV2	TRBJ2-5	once	CASTPPPGTGGETQYF	TGTGCCAGCACCCCCCCTCCCGGGACAGGTGGAGAGACCCAGTACTTC
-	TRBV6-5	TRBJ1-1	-	CASSSPGGDTEAFF	TGTGCCAGCAGTTCCCCAGGCGGGGACACTGAAGCTTTCTTT
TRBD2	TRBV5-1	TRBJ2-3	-	CASSLASGRWGTDTQYF	TGCGCCAGCAGCTTGGCAAGCGGGAGATGGGGCACAGATACGCAGTATTTT
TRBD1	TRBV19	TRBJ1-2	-	CASSTPGGSYGYTF	TGTGCCAGTAGTACCCCAGGGGGGAGCTATGGCTACACCTTC
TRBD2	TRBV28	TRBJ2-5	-	CASSTSAETQYF	TGTGCCAGCAGTACTAGCGCGGAGACCCAGTACTTC
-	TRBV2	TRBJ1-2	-	CATLAEISGSNYGYTF	TGTGCCACCCTCGCTGAAATTTCGGGATCAAACTATGGCTACACCTTC
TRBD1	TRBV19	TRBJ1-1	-	CASSITLAGGTEAFF	TGTGCCAGTAGTATAACTCTTGCAGGGGGCACTGAAGCTTTCTTT
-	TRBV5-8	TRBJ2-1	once	CASSPTRHEQFF	TGTGCCAGCAGCCCTACAAGGCACGAGCAGTTCTTC
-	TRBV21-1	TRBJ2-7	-	CASSPWGSLYEQYF	TGTGCCAGCAGCCCTTGGGGGTCCCTCTACGAGCAGTACTTC
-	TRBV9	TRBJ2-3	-	CASSYRDDTQYF	TGTGCCAGCAGTTACAGGGATGATACGCAGTATTTT
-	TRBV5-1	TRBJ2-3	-	CASSFGGTNTDTQYF	TGCGCCAGCAGCTTCGGCGGTACAAACACAGATACGCAGTATTTT
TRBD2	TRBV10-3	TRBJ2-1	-	CATRTSGSSYNEQFF	TGTGCCACCAGGACTAGCGGGAGCTCCTACAATGAGCAGTTCTTC
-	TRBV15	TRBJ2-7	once	CATSRGGSKGYEQYF	TGTGCCACCAGCAGAGGAGGGAGTAAAGGCTACGAGCAGTACTTC
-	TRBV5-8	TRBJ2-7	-	CASSQDRVYEQYF	TGTGCCAGCAGCCAGGACAGAGTCTACGAGCAGTACTTC
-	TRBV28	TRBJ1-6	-	CASSLRVEGLHF	TGTGCCAGCAGTTTAAGAGTGGAGGGTCTCCACTTT
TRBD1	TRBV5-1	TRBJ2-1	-	CASSYDPGQGWDEQFF	TGCGCCAGCAGCTACGATCCGGGACAGGGGTGGGATGAGCAGTTCTTC
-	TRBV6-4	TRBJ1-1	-	CASRGGAGANTEAFF	TGTGCCAGCAGGGGGGGGGCAGGGGCCAACACCGAAGCTTTCTTT
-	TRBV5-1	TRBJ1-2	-	CASSAGPLNYGYTF	TGCGCCAGCAGCGCTGGGCCCCTTAACTATGGCTACACCTTC
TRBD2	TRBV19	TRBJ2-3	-	CASRLAETTDTQYF	TGTGCCAGTCGACTAGCGGAGACCACAGATACGCAGTATTTT
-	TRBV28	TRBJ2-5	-	CASSLRLTETQYF	TGTGCCAGCAGTTTAAGGTTAACAGAGACCCAGTACTTC
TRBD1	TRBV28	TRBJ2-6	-	CASGRSGGPDAGANVLTF	TGTGCCAGCGGGCGTTCAGGGGGACCAGACGCTGGGGCCAACGTCCTGACTTTC
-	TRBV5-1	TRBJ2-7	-	CASSLVNGGSYEQYF	TGCGCCAGCAGCTTGGTAAATGGGGGATCCTACGAGCAGTACTTC
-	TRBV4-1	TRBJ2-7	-	CASSQDLWGYYEQYF	TGCGCCAGCAGCCAAGATCTGTGGGGGTACTACGAGCAGTACTTC
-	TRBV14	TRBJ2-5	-	CASLQGETQYF	TGTGCCAGCCTTCAAGGGGAGACCCAGTACTTC
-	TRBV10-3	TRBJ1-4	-	CATRTSATSTNEKLFF	TGTGCCACTCGGACCTCAGCGACGTCAACCAATGAAAAACTGTTTTTT
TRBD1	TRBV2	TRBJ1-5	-	CASRKSDRGNQPQHF	TGTGCCAGCAGAAAGTCCGACAGGGGCAATCAGCCCCAGCATTTT
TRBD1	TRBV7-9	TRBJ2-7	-	CASSYEQGGGQYF	TGTGCCAGCAGTTACGAACAGGGGGGAGGGCAGTACTTC
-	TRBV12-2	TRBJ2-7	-	CASRVHSHSTRTYEQYF	TGTGCAAGTCGCGTCCACTCTCATTCCACAAGGACGTACGAGCAGTACTTC
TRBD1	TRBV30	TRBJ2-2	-	CAWRPRDSGAGELFF	TGTGCCTGGAGGCCCAGGGACAGTGGGGCCGGGGAGCTGTTTTTT
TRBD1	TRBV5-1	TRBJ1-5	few	CASSLGQGRNQPQHF	TGCGCCAGCAGCTTGGGACAGGGGCGCAATCAGCCCCAGCATTTT
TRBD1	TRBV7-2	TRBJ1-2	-	CASSLRDRGNGYTF	TGTGCCAGCAGCTTAAGGGACAGGGGAAACGGCTACACCTTC
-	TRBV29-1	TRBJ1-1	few	CSVDPRGRETEAFF	TGCAGCGTTGATCCTAGGGGCAGGGAAACTGAAGCTTTCTTT
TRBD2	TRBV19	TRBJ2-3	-	CASSSTRTSVDTQYF	TGTGCCAGTAGTAGTACACGGACTAGCGTGGATACGCAGTATTTT
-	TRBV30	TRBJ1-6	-	CAWRGGLTVNSPLHF	TGTGCCTGGAGGGGGGGTCTTACGGTAAATTCACCCCTCCACTTT
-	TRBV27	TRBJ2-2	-	CASSSYSGGNTGELFF	TGTGCCAGCAGTTCGTACAGCGGCGGGAACACCGGGGAGCTGTTTTTT